This is a list of T cell receptor beta chains from one sample in a study of early T cells in non-severe SARS-CoV-2 infection. TCRdb reanalysed the 5' RACE reads using MiXCR and keeps one entry per CDR3 protein. The repertoire holds more than 80,000 distinct CDR3 sequences, 16% seen once, with over 0.95% in the top ten. The sequenced sample was whole blood. These receptors were collected from an adult who was a healthcare worker with PCR-confirmed SARS-CoV-2 infection or an uninfected control (not recorded which). Each CDR3 is given with its conserved first and last residue. Fields, in order: V gene, clone size, D gene, J gene, CDR3 DNA, CDR3 protein. A D gene is named only where the DNA matches it firmly. A clone size is listed for some rows: how often the clone was seen (once, few, many), or a class if it is expanded.

TRBV7-2	many	.	TRBJ2-3	TGTGCCAGCAGCATTTACAGGGTAGCAGATACGCAGTATTTT	CASSIYRVADTQYF
TRBV6-2/TRBV6-3	few	.	TRBJ2-3	TGTGCCAGCAGTTACTCGAATTACCGCCTTCCCGGGGATACGCAGTATTTT	CASSYSNYRLPGDTQYF
TRBV27	few	.	TRBJ1-6	TGTGCCAGCAGTTTGAACTCAGGGGCTAGTTCACCCCTCCACTTT	CASSLNSGASSPLHF
TRBV7-2	.	.	TRBJ2-7	TGTGCCAGCAGCTCCGACAGGAAGCCCTACGAGCAGTACTTC	CASSSDRKPYEQYF
TRBV5-1	.	.	TRBJ2-7	TGCGCCAGCAGCTTGGAAGGGACGAGGCAGTACTTC	CASSLEGTRQYF
TRBV7-2	.	.	TRBJ2-4	TGTGCCAGCAGCCCAATCCCCCAGGGCATTCAGTACTTC	CASSPIPQGIQYF
TRBV11-2	.	TRBD1	TRBJ1-1	TGTGCCAGCAGCGACCGGGACAGCTTGAACACTGAAGCTTTCTTT	CASSDRDSLNTEAFF
TRBV24-1	many	.	TRBJ2-1	TGTGCCACCAGTGATGAAAGACCGGGACCTTCCTACAATGAGCAGTTCTTC	CATSDERPGPSYNEQFF
TRBV18	few	.	TRBJ2-3	TGTGCCAGCTCACCGAAGCCGTCTAGCACAGATACGCAGTATTTT	CASSPKPSSTDTQYF
TRBV12-3/TRBV12-4	many	.	TRBJ2-1	TGTGCCAGCAAGTCCTACCGCCCCGATGAGCAGTTCTTC	CASKSYRPDEQFF
TRBV7-2	once	TRBD2	TRBJ2-3	TGTGCCAGCAGCTTAGGGGCTAGCGGAGGAGATACGCAGTATTTT	CASSLGASGGDTQYF
TRBV7-2	.	TRBD2	TRBJ2-4	TGTGCCAGCAGCTCGACTAGCGGGAGGTACTTTCAGTACTTC	CASSSTSGRYFQYF
TRBV12-3/TRBV12-4	.	TRBD2	TRBJ2-5	TGTGCCAGCAGTTCATCAGCGGGAGGTTTCTTACAAGAGACCCAGTACTTC	CASSSSAGGFLQETQYF
TRBV6-6	few	.	TRBJ1-2	TGTGCCAGCAGTTACTTGGCCCGGAAAGGACAGACTAACTATGGCTACACCTTC	CASSYLARKGQTNYGYTF
TRBV28	.	.	TRBJ2-7	TGTGCCAGCAGTTCCACCGACAGTCTCGAGCAGTACTTC	CASSSTDSLEQYF
TRBV12-3/TRBV12-4	few	.	TRBJ2-1	TGTGCCAGCAGTTTTTCAGGACGTCTATCTGAGCAGTTCTTC	CASSFSGRLSEQFF
TRBV12-3/TRBV12-4	many	TRBD1	TRBJ1-2	TGTGCCAGCAGGCCGGGACAGCCCTATGGCTACACCTTC	CASRPGQPYGYTF
TRBV19	many	TRBD1	TRBJ1-1	TGTGCCAGTAGTACACGGACAGGGAACCCTGAAGCTTTCTTT	CASSTRTGNPEAFF
TRBV6-1	.	.	TRBJ1-2	TGTGCCAGCAGTGAACAGGAGAACTATGGCTACACCTTC	CASSEQENYGYTF
TRBV18	.	.	TRBJ1-1	TGTGCCAGCTCACGAAACCTCATGAACACTGAAGCTTTCTTT	CASSRNLMNTEAFF
TRBV20-1	.	.	TRBJ2-7	TGCAGTGCTAGAGATATAACTCGGTCGGGACGCTACGAGCAGTACTTC	CSARDITRSGRYEQYF
TRBV9	.	.	TRBJ2-2	TGTGCCAGCAGAAGAAGTGGGGTAACCGGGGAGCTGTTTTTT	CASRRSGVTGELFF
TRBV28	.	.	TRBJ2-3	TGTGCCAGCAGTTCACAGACTGAGATTGACACAGATACGCAGTATTTT	CASSSQTEIDTDTQYF
TRBV12-5	few	TRBD2	TRBJ2-5	TGTGCTAGCGGTATTCGACTAGCGGGATACCGAGAGACCCAGTACTTC	CASGIRLAGYRETQYF
TRBV29-1	few	.	TRBJ1-2	TGCAGCGTTGAAGGTCCCCTCTGGCGGGATGGCTACACCTTC	CSVEGPLWRDGYTF
TRBV7-2	.	.	TRBJ2-2	TGTGCCAGCAGTTGGACACCCGGGGAGCTGTTTTTT	CASSWTPGELFF
TRBV12-3/TRBV12-4	.	.	TRBJ1-2	TGTGCCAGCAGTTATAAAGCTAACTATGGCTACACCTTC	CASSYKANYGYTF
TRBV29-1	.	.	TRBJ1-1	TGCAGCGTTGGCCGGGAGCGAGAAGCTTTCTTT	CSVGREREAFF
TRBV19	few	TRBD2	TRBJ2-2	TGTGCCAGTAGTGGCAGCGGACTAGCTCGGACCGGGGAGCTGTTTTTT	CASSGSGLARTGELFF
TRBV5-1	many	.	TRBJ2-5	TGCGCCAGCAGCTCGGGCACCTACCAAGAGACCCAGTACTTC	CASSSGTYQETQYF
TRBV24-1	few	TRBD2	TRBJ2-1	TGTGCCACCAGTGATTCGGGACTAGGTCACAATGAGCAGTTCTTC	CATSDSGLGHNEQFF
TRBV9	.	TRBD2	TRBJ2-1	TGTGCCAGCAGCTCACAAGGGACTAGGTCCTACAATGAGCAGTTCTTC	CASSSQGTRSYNEQFF
TRBV12-3/TRBV12-4	.	.	TRBJ2-7	TGTGCCAGCACTAAGTCCCCCCGCAGATCTACGAAGCAGTACTTC	CASTKSPRRSTKQYF
TRBV6-2/TRBV6-3	few	.	TRBJ2-1	TGTGCCAGCAGAAAAGTCAGGGAATTTGATGAGCAGTTCTTC	CASRKVREFDEQFF
TRBV7-9	many	.	TRBJ2-7	TGTGCCAGCAGCCGAACAGGGAACTCCTACGAGCAGTACTTC	CASSRTGNSYEQYF
TRBV6-5	.	TRBD1	TRBJ1-4	TGTGCCAGCAGCAAATACAGGGGGCCTCTTCGGGAAAAACTGTTTTTT	CASSKYRGPLREKLFF
TRBV6-2/TRBV6-3	few	.	TRBJ1-2	TGTGCCAGCAGTCATCAACCGGGACTCGGAAGCCTATATGGCTACACCTTC	CASSHQPGLGSLYGYTF
TRBV4-3	few	.	TRBJ1-2	TGCGCCAGCAGCCAAGTTGAGGGCTTCTATGGCTACACCTTC	CASSQVEGFYGYTF
TRBV24-1	.	TRBD1	TRBJ2-1	TGTGCCACCAGTGATGCTATGACAGGGGACAATGAGCAGTTCTTC	CATSDAMTGDNEQFF
TRBV7-2	.	.	TRBJ1-2	TGTGCCAGCAGCTTAGGGGTAATGGATAACTATGGCTACACCTTC	CASSLGVMDNYGYTF
TRBV7-2	.	TRBD2	TRBJ2-7	TGTGCCAGCAGCTTAGATGAGGGACTAGTGGGATGGGAGCAGTACTTC	CASSLDEGLVGWEQYF
TRBV12-3/TRBV12-4	.	.	TRBJ1-6	TGTGCCAGCAGTGGGGACGGAACCTATAATTCACCCCTCCACTTT	CASSGDGTYNSPLHF
TRBV15	.	.	TRBJ2-5	TGTGCCACCAGCAGAGGAGGGGTGGCGTTGAAGACCCAGTACTTC	CATSRGGVALKTQYF
TRBV27	many	.	TRBJ1-5	TGTGCCAGCACCTCGTCCAGGGATAGCAATCAGCCCCAGCATTTT	CASTSSRDSNQPQHF
TRBV11-2	few	.	TRBJ2-3	TGTGCCAGCAGCTTAGGCCGGGACCTCTCGTTCACAGATACGCAGTATTTT	CASSLGRDLSFTDTQYF
TRBV20-1	.	TRBD2	TRBJ2-1	TGCAGTGCTGCCTCCTTCGGGACTAGCGGGAGACGCGAGCAGTTCTTC	CSAASFGTSGRREQFF
TRBV6-6	few	.	TRBJ1-1	TGTGCCAGCAGCCCCCAGAGCCCCCGTCTCCGTTCTGAAGCTTTCTTT	CASSPQSPRLRSEAFF
TRBV18	.	TRBD1	TRBJ2-3	TGTGCCAGCTCACCCGCGACAGGGGGCAGTTATACGCAGTATTTT	CASSPATGGSYTQYF
TRBV4-3	few	TRBD2	TRBJ2-1	TGCGCCAGCAGCCAAGAACCAGCGGGAGTCTACAATGAGCAGTTCTTC	CASSQEPAGVYNEQFF
TRBV20-1	.	TRBD1	TRBJ2-1	TGCAGTGCCATCCCAGGACAGGGGGCAAATGAGCAGTTCTTC	CSAIPGQGANEQFF
TRBV7-2	many	.	TRBJ2-5	TGTGCCAGCAGCTTGGGGGCAGAGACCCAGTACTTC	CASSLGAETQYF
TRBV21-1	few	.	TRBJ2-1	TGTGCCAGCAGATTACCTAGCGGGAGGGCGTGCAATGAGCAGTTCTTC	CASRLPSGRACNEQFF